Below are 24 T cell receptor beta chains sequenced from a single sample in a study of blood T cells in healthy people across ages. Then a second PCR, running roughly 7 to 11 cycles, was carried out with a sample-barcoded 5' primer and a J-beta primer mix. TCRdb re-derived calls from the 5' RACE reads in MiXCR, one entry per CDR3 protein. The table shows 700,000 to 850,000 distinct CDR3 sequences, with about 53% occurring only once. Sequencing input: blood. The receptors were gathered from an elderly man in good health.

This clonotype occurred a few times. V is TRBV10-3 and J is TRBJ2-7; perhaps TRBD2 as D (6 bases). Germline lookup yields CDR1 ENHRY and CDR2 SYGVKD. V lost 7 bases, J lost 0 bases, and 16 bases lay in between. The length of the CDR3 is 15 residues. CDR3 amino acids: CAITPGLTLSYEQYF. In nucleotides, the CDR3 is TGTGCCATCACCCCTGGACTAACCCTCTCCTACGAGCAGTACTTC.

This chain uses TRBV7-9 with TRBJ1-2, with TRBD1 matching 7 bases. The germline V gene encodes CDR1 SEHNR and CDR2 FQNEAQ (reference sequence). The CDR3 covers 14 residues. With 4 bases clipped from V and 4 bases from J, the junction kept 6 bases outside the gene matches. CDR3 sequence: CASSSPKGAYGYTF. The CDR3 nucleotides are TGTGCCAGCAGCTCGCCAAAGGGGGCCTATGGCTACACCTTC.

This clonotype was counted a few times. The CDR3 DNA reads TGTGCCAGCAGTGTAAAGGCGGGAGGGCCGAGATACGAGCAGTACTTC. It specifies CASSVKAGGPRYEQYF. The V call is TRBV2, the J call TRBJ2-7, with 9 bases aligning to TRBD2. CDR3 length: 16 amino acids. Germline CDR1 SNHLY, CDR2 FYNNEI. Trimming at V came to 4 bases and at J to 4 bases, leaving 11 bases not matched to a gene.

For this clonotype: One end of the junction varies from germline; a read error may be responsible. The chain is built from TRBV12-5 and TRBJ2-1, with 9 nucleotides matching TRBD1. In germline, CDR1 is LGHNT, CDR2 FRNRAP. The CDR3 length is 10 residues. The CDR3 protein is CASGPGTGNF. DNA for the CDR3: TGTGCTAGTGGTCCCGGGACAGGGAACTTC.

This chain links TRBV29-1 with TRBJ2-1; D is unresolved. V was shortened by 6 bases and J by 2 bases, with 14 bases between the two germline ends. Per germline, CDR1 SQVTM and CDR2 ANQGSEA. This CDR3 has 14 residues. In nucleotides, the CDR3 is TGCAGCGTCTCTGATCCGAAGCCCTACAATGAGCAGTTCTTC. Amino acid sequence: CSVSDPKPYNEQFF.

J is TRBJ1-2 and V is TRBV18, with D unresolved. The germline CDR1 and CDR2 sequences are KGHSH and LQKENI. This CDR3 contains 15 residues. V was trimmed by 5 bases and J by 0 bases, leaving 13 bases between them. The CDR3 here is CASSFYGTTNYGYTF. In DNA, the CDR3 is TGTGCCAGCTCATTCTACGGTACGACTAACTATGGCTACACCTTC.

This clonotype was recorded a few times. The V gene is TRBV6-4, the J gene TRBJ2-3; D not resolved. Germline V gene data show CDR1 as MRHNA and CDR2 as SNTAGT. There are 13 residues in the CDR3. Trimming pared 0 bases from V and 6 bases from J, leaving 7 bases between. The CDR3 nucleotides read TGTGCCAGCAGTGACTCCCGTGGGGATACGCAGTATTTT. Its translation is CASSDSRGDTQYF.

The J gene is TRBJ2-4, the V gene TRBV28, with 7 nucleotides matching TRBD1. The J call could be wrong; TRBJ2-5 is a better fit for the DNA end. Per germline, CDR1 MDHEN and CDR2 SYDVKM. There are 17 residues in the CDR3. CDR3 DNA: TGTGCCAGCAGCTCCTTAGGGACAGCCGAAGGCAGAGAGACCCAGTACTTC. It encodes CASSSLGTAEGRETQYF.

This sequence joins TRBV29-1 and TRBJ2-1; maybe TRBD2 (7 bases). The V gene's germline CDR1 is SQVTM and CDR2 ANQGSEA. The CDR3 spans 15 residues. This CDR3 reads CSLKGGARSYNEQFF. The CDR3 DNA reads as TGCAGTCTAAAGGGGGGGGCCCGCTCCTACAATGAGCAGTTCTTC.

The chain uses TRBV28 and TRBJ2-7; D possibly matches TRBD1 or TRBD2 (5 bases each). This CDR3 region has 15 residues. Between the trimmed V and J ends, which lost 5 bases and 6 bases, there was a span of 20 bases. CDR1 is MDHEN, CDR2 SYDVKM, per germline. CDR3 in DNA: TGTGCCAGCAGTGCCCGGGACCCAAGACACTGCGAGCAGTACTTC. Protein: CASSARDPRHCEQYF. Full variable domain (rest looked up from reference TRBV28 and TRBJ2-7): DVKVTQSSRYLVKRTGEKVFLECVQDMDHENMFWYRQDPGLGLRLIYFSYDVKMKEKGDIPEGYSVSREKKERFSLILESASTNQTSMYLCASSARDPRHCEQYFGPGTRLTVT.

For this clonotype: It may be a read error: a sequence one base away is much more abundant. The conserved phenylalanine or tryptophan is not found at the CDR3 terminus, so this likely reflects a read error. The chain employs TRBV7-9 and TRBJ1-2; TRBD1 matches 7 bases. Per the germline V gene, CDR1 is SEHNR and CDR2 is FQNEAQ (reference sequence). The CDR3 length is 13 residues. Trimming took 5 bases from V and 3 from J; bases not matched to a gene: 3. The CDR3: CASSRQGDYGYTI. The DNA for the CDR3 is TGTGCCAGCAGCCGACAGGGAGACTATGGCTACACCATC.

The chain combines TRBV20-1 with TRBJ1-5, with D maybe TRBD1 (5 bases). Germline V gene data show CDR1 as DFQATT and CDR2 as SNEGSKA (reference sequence). The CDR3 is 15 amino acids. V was clipped by 2 bases and J by 3 bases, with 14 bases between them. In nucleotides, the CDR3 is TGCAGTGCTAGACGCCCCGGGGCCCTCAATCAGCCCCAGCATTTT. It yields the protein CSARRPGALNQPQHF.

The chain employs TRBV6-6 and TRBJ2-4; 10 bases are a match to TRBD1. Matching the DNA end better, TRBJ2-7 makes the J call doubtful. The germline gives CDR1 MNHNY, CDR2 SVGAGI (reference sequence). The length of the CDR3 is 16 residues. The CDR3 loop reads CASSRSAGTGATEQYF. The CDR3 DNA reads as TGTGCCAGCAGTCGTTCCGCCGGGACAGGGGCTACCGAGCAGTACTTC.

CDR3 nucleotides: TGCAGTGCTGGTCCCCCAATAACAGCCAAAAACATTCAGTACTTC. This translates into CSAGPPITAKNIQYF. The genes are TRBV20-1 and TRBJ2-4; unclear D gene. The germline CDR1 and CDR2 sequences are DFQATT and SNEGSKA (reference sequence). The CDR3 is made up of 15 amino acids. Trimming shortened V by 5 bases and J by 0 bases, and 14 bases separated the two germline ends.

The chain couples TRBV6-1 to TRBJ1-1, with D maybe TRBD1 (6 bases). Between the trimmed V and J ends, which lost 7 bases and 4 bases, there was a span of 13 bases. The CDR3 totals 13 residues. The V gene's germline CDR1 is MNHNS and CDR2 SASEGT. The CDR3 reads CASNSGQFTEAFF. CDR3 nucleotides: TGTGCCAGCAACTCAGGACAGTTCACTGAAGCTTTCTTT.

The J gene is TRBJ2-1, the V gene TRBV6-1; 8 bases map to TRBD1. Germline CDR1 reads MNHNS; CDR2 reads SASEGT. The CDR3 length is 15 residues. J lost 2 bases, V lost 2 bases, and 2 bases had no gene match. This CDR3 is CASSETGGAYNEQFF. The CDR3 nucleotides are TGTGCCAGCAGTGAAACAGGGGGTGCCTACAATGAGCAGTTCTTC.

The chain is built from TRBV10-3 and TRBJ2-3; D is perhaps TRBD2 (5 bases). CDR1 ENHRY and CDR2 SYGVKD come from the germline V gene. Trimming stripped 0 bases from V and 3 bases from J, with 10 bases between. The CDR3 has 15 amino acids. The CDR3 here is CAISESRSGTDTQYF. CDR3 bases: TGTGCCATCAGTGAGTCGAGGAGCGGTACAGATACGCAGTATTTT.

This clonotype was seen ten or more times. The V call is TRBV29-1, the J call TRBJ2-7; 7 bases line up with TRBD1. V dropped 0 bases and J dropped 0; count of bases not matched to a gene: 5. Looked up from germline, CDR1 is SQVTM and CDR2 is ANQGSEA. CDR3 length equals 15 residues. As DNA, the CDR3 is TGCAGCGTTGAAGATCGGGCAGGGGGCTCCTACGAGCAGTACTTC. This gives the protein CSVEDRAGGSYEQYF.

This clonotype was detected a few times. The genes are TRBV20-1 and TRBJ2-1; 7 bases align to TRBD2. The CDR3 loop spans 14 amino acids. The J segment lost 9 bases and the V segment lost 1 base, leaving 9 bases of the junction unmatched. Germline V gives CDR1 DFQATT, CDR2 SNEGSKA (reference sequence). CDR3 nucleotide sequence: TGCAGTGCTAGAGTACCGGGACTAACGGCTGAGCAGTTCTTC. As protein: CSARVPGLTAEQFF.

CDR3 amino acids: CASRETGGGSYEQYF. The CDR3 nucleotides are TGTGCCAGCAGGGAAACGGGCGGCGGATCCTACGAGCAGTACTTC. The V gene is TRBV6-1, the J gene TRBJ2-7; D call uncertain. CDR1 MNHNS and CDR2 SASEGT come from the germline V gene. The V gene lost 6 bases and the J gene lost 1 base, with 16 bases spanning the gap. The length of the CDR3 is 15 residues.

Concerning this clonotype: A single base separates this from a much larger clone, so it may be a read error. The J gene is TRBJ2-1, the V gene TRBV20-1; 7 bases agree with TRBD2. The DNA end is more similar to TRBJ2-7, so the J call may be wrong. This CDR3 contains 16 residues. The V gene's germline CDR1 is DFQATT and CDR2 SNEGSKA (reference sequence). The CDR3 loop reads CSARDRGGSSYNEQYF. DNA for the CDR3: TGCAGTGCTAGAGATCGTGGCGGGAGCTCCTACAATGAGCAGTACTTC.

The rearrangement uses TRBV5-1 and TRBJ2-3; D remains ambiguous. This CDR3 contains 14 residues. Germline CDR1 and CDR2: SGHRS and YFSETQ. With 2 bases removed from V and 4 bases from J, the gap between germline ends came to 11 bases. CDR3 loop: CASSFGQLADTQYF. CDR3 DNA: TGCGCCAGCAGCTTTGGCCAGCTAGCAGATACGCAGTATTTT. Full variable domain (missing parts from reference TRBV5-1 and TRBJ2-3): KAGVTQTPRYLIKTRGQQVTLSCSPISGHRSVSWYQQTPGQGLQFLFEYFSETQRNKGNFPGRFSGRQFSNSRSEMNVSTLELGDSALYLCASSFGQLADTQYFGPGTRLTVL.

The chain is built from TRBV29-1 and TRBJ1-1, with 9 bases aligning to TRBD1. The V gene's germline CDR1 is SQVTM and CDR2 ANQGSEA. The J segment lost 11 bases and the V segment lost 0 bases, leaving 16 bases of the junction unmatched. The CDR3 has 16 amino acids. The CDR3, as DNA: TGCAGCGTTGAAGATCGGATCCGGACAGGGGCGCAGGGGGCTTTCTTT. As protein: CSVEDRIRTGAQGAFF.

This clonotype was seen a few times. The chain couples TRBV5-1 to TRBJ2-1, with TRBD2 matching over 8 bases. The trim removed 4 bases at V and 15 bases at J, leaving 12 bases unmatched. The V gene's germline CDR1 is SGHRS and CDR2 YFSETQ. This CDR3 is built from 13 residues. In DNA, the CDR3 is TGCGCCAGCAGCCCGGGAGGGGGGACTCCCCCGTTCTTC. This codes for CASSPGGGTPPFF.